Listed here are 18 T cell receptor beta chains from one sample, sequenced in a study of quantifying T cell responses using KT2 cells. Study details: cDNA was made from DNase-treated RNA using alpha and beta constant primers.

The cDNA 3' end received a ligated oligonucleotide with a UMI. The first PCR ran 3 to 5 cycles with an equimolar RC1.1 and RC1.2 beta primer mix. Each CDR3 protein gets one entry after TCRdb re-called the UMI-ligation and nested PCR reads with MiXCR. The sample holds 42,000 or so distinct CDR3 sequences, about a sixth seen once. What was sequenced was PBMCs spiked with cells of the T cell clone KT2. The receptors were sampled from a human donor.

This clonotype has only a few counts. V is TRBV7-9 and J is TRBJ2-1; D remains ambiguous. CDR1 is SEHNR and CDR2 is FQNEAQ in the germline V gene (reference sequence). V shed 5 bases and J shed 6 bases, with 20 bases lying between them. The CDR3 is made up of 16 amino acids. CDR3 amino acids: CASSLIGNSLSNEQFF. The CDR3, as DNA: TGTGCCAGCAGCCTCATAGGTAATTCTCTCAGCAATGAGCAGTTCTTC.

This sequence joins TRBV2 and TRBJ2-7, with 10 bases matching TRBD1. This CDR3 region has 17 residues. The J segment lost 3 bases and the V segment lost 4 bases, leaving 12 bases of the junction unmatched. Germline-derived CDR1 and CDR2 are SNHLY and FYNNEI. CDR3 amino acids: CASSARAGTGVLYEQYF. For the CDR3, the DNA is TGTGCCAGCAGTGCCCGGGCGGGGACAGGGGTCCTCTACGAGCAGTACTTC. The variable domain in full, with the rest retrieved from reference TRBV2 and TRBJ2-7, is EPEVTQTPSHQVTQMGQEVILRCVPISNHLYFYWYRQILGQKVEFLVSFYNNEISEKSEIFDDQFSVERPDGSNFTLKIRSTKLEDSAMYFCASSARAGTGVLYEQYFGPGTRLTVT.

The chain employs TRBV10-3 and TRBJ2-1, with unresolved D. CDR1 is ENHRY and CDR2 is SYGVKD in the germline V gene. The CDR3 is 17 residues long. Trimming stripped 0 bases from V and 1 base from J, with 13 bases between. The CDR3 bases are TGTGCCATCAGTGAGTCGAGTAGGGCATATTCCTACAATGAGCAGTTCTTC. This gives the protein CAISESSRAYSYNEQFF.

Turning to this clonotype: A read error may be the cause here, since a much bigger clone is one base away. The chain carries TRBV4-1 and TRBJ2-7, with 11 nucleotides matching TRBD1. CDR1 is MGHRA and CDR2 is YSYEKL in the germline V gene. CDR3 length: 16 amino acids. The DNA of the CDR3 is TGCGCCAGCAGCCCTACAACCGGGACAGGGGGAGCTGAGCAGTGCTTC. This gives the protein CASSPTTGTGGAEQCF.

On this clonotype: A much larger clone lies one base from this, so it may be a read error. The gene calls are TRBV5-8 and TRBJ2-7, with 11 bases lining up with TRBD1. Looked up from germline, CDR1 is SGHTS and CDR2 is YDEGEE. Trimming took 3 bases from V and 8 from J; bases not matched to a gene: 7. The CDR3 runs to 14 residues. The CDR3 is CASSCGQGANQQYF. The CDR3 DNA reads as TGTGCCAGCAGCTGCGGACAGGGGGCGAATCAGCAGTACTTC.

V is TRBV7-9 and J is TRBJ2-3; 11 bases line up with TRBD2. Germline trimming cut 2 bases from V and 2 bases from J; bases unmatched to any gene: 9. CDR1 and CDR2 from the germline V gene are SEHNR and FQNEAQ (reference sequence). This CDR3 is built from 18 residues. The CDR3 DNA reads as TGTGCCAGCAGCTTACCGTTTAGACTAGCGGGGCTCACAGATACGCAGTATTTT. Encoded protein: CASSLPFRLAGLTDTQYF. The full variable domain, completed using reference TRBV7-9 and TRBJ2-3, is DTGVSQNPRHKITKRGQNVTFRCDPISEHNRLYWYRQTLGQGPEFLTYFQNEAQLEKSRLLSDRFSAERPKGSFSTLEIQRTEQGDSAMYLCASSLPFRLAGLTDTQYFGPGTRLTVL.

The chain couples TRBV10-2 to TRBJ2-5; D ambiguous. The CDR3 loop spans 12 amino acids. Deletions cut 0 bases from V and 4 bases from J, with 3 bases between. Germline V CDR1 and CDR2: WSHSY, SAAADI. This chain's CDR3 is CASSESRETQYF. CDR3 sequence (DNA): TGCGCCAGCAGTGAGTCGAGAGAGACCCAGTACTTC.

The sample holds a few counts of this clonotype. DNA of the CDR3: TGCAGTGCTTGGACTAGCGGGGGGGAAAAGAGCTACGAGCAGTACTTC. It encodes CSAWTSGGEKSYEQYF. The J gene is TRBJ2-7, the V gene TRBV20-1; 15 nucleotides line up with TRBD2. V lost 5 bases, J lost 3 bases, and 8 bases stayed unmatched. The CDR3 contains 16 residues. CDR1 DFQATT and CDR2 SNEGSKA come from the germline V gene (reference sequence).

The V call is TRBV18, the J call TRBJ2-7, with D tentatively TRBD2 (5 bases). Per the germline V gene, CDR1 is KGHSH and CDR2 is LQKENI. The CDR3 sequence is 15 residues long. V lost 5 bases, J lost 1 base, and 15 bases lay in between. In DNA, the CDR3 is TGTGCCAGCTCATTTAGGACGGACTTTTCCTACGAGCAGTACTTC. Translating it yields CASSFRTDFSYEQYF.

V gene TRBV29-1 combines with J gene TRBJ1-1; TRBD1 is a possible D gene (5 bases). Trimming stripped 3 bases from V and 3 bases from J, with 17 bases between. The CDR3 sequence is 15 residues long. The germline CDR1 and CDR2 sequences are SQVTM and ANQGSEA. The CDR3 spells CSVEPGRGVYTEAFF. CDR3 DNA sequence: TGCAGCGTTGAGCCAGGGCGGGGGGTATACACTGAAGCTTTCTTT.

This clonotype showed up just a few times. This chain joins TRBV6-6 and TRBJ1-5; possible D gene TRBD1, 5 bases. The CDR3 totals 17 residues. Trimming left V 2 bases short and J 3 bases short, with 17 bases between. Germline assignment: CDR1 MNHNY and CDR2 SVGAGI (reference sequence). Written as DNA, the CDR3 is TGTGCCAGCAGTTACGAGGGTTGGGGAGGGGTCAATCAGCCCCAGCATTTT. Its translation: CASSYEGWGGVNQPQHF.

This clonotype was detected a few times. The chain recombines TRBV4-1 with TRBJ2-3, with 9 nucleotides matching TRBD2. Germline CDR1 and CDR2: MGHRA and YSYEKL. V lost 1 base to trimming and J lost 0 bases; unmatched junction nucleotides: 8. The CDR3 is made up of 18 amino acids. CDR3 nucleotides: TGCGCCAGCAGCCAAGGGATGATAGCGGGGGCGAGCACAGATACGCAGTATTTT. It specifies CASSQGMIAGASTDTQYF.

This clonotype was seen many times. The chain uses TRBV4-1 and TRBJ2-7; 12 positions match TRBD2. Trimming removed 0 bases from V and 4 bases from J; junction bases left unmatched: 10. Germline V gene lookup returns CDR1 MGHRA and CDR2 YSYEKL. The CDR3 spans 18 residues. This CDR3 reads CASSQEIMGTSGSYEQYF. The CDR3 nucleotides read TGCGCCAGCAGCCAAGAGATAATGGGGACTAGCGGGTCTTACGAGCAGTACTTC.

The chain has TRBV20-1 and TRBJ2-3, with D tentatively TRBD1 or TRBD2 (6 bases each). Germline-derived CDR1 and CDR2 are DFQATT and SNEGSKA (reference sequence). V lost 6 bases, J lost 9 bases, and 19 bases lay in between. The CDR3 contains 13 residues. CDR3 region: CSARRSRGQTQYF. The CDR3 region has the DNA TGCAGTGCAAGGCGGAGCCGGGGGCAAACGCAGTATTTT.

This clonotype was detected many times. The gene calls are TRBV12-5 and TRBJ2-3; TRBD2 matches at 7 bases. Per germline, CDR1 LGHNT and CDR2 FRNRAP. This CDR3 spans 15 amino acids. J gave up 2 bases and V 6 bases, and 8 bases lay outside the gene matches. This CDR3 is CASGPSGTNTDTQYF. The CDR3 DNA follows: TGTGCTAGTGGACCAAGCGGGACCAACACAGATACGCAGTATTTT. Using reference TRBV12-5 and TRBJ2-3 for the parts outside the CDR3, the full variable domain is DARVTQTPRHKVTEMGQEVTMRCQPILGHNTVFWYRQTMMQGLELLAYFRNRAPLDDSGMPKDRFSAEMPDATLATLKIQPSEPRDSAVYFCASGPSGTNTDTQYFGPGTRLTVL.

This clonotype was found a few times. This chain joins TRBV4-3 and TRBJ1-5; D is undetermined. This CDR3 is 15 amino acids long. V gave up 1 base and J gave up 5 bases, with 12 bases separating them. CDR1 and CDR2 from the germline V gene are LGHNA and YSLEER. CDR3 sequence: CASSQGVGPHQPQHF. DNA for the CDR3: TGCGCCAGCAGCCAAGGAGTCGGACCCCATCAGCCCCAGCATTTT.

As DNA, the CDR3 is TGTGCCAGCAGTTTCTTGCGGGATACGCAGTATTTT. Translation: CASSFLRDTQYF. This chain joins TRBV12-3 or TRBV12-4 and TRBJ2-3; no clear D. Trimming left V 3 bases short and J 6 bases short, with 7 bases between. There are 12 residues in the CDR3.

This rearrangement joins TRBV4-1 to TRBJ1-6; D unresolved. V lost 4 bases and J lost 6, with 16 bases in between. The CDR3 consists of 16 residues. Germline V gene lookup returns CDR1 MGHRA and CDR2 YSYEKL. CDR3 loop: CASSLRAVFSNSPLHF. CDR3 sequence (DNA): TGCGCCAGCAGCCTAAGGGCGGTATTTAGTAATTCACCCCTCCACTTT.